Sequencing of this T cell receptor beta chain was carried out in a study of blood T cells in healthy people across ages. To note about this clonotype: Its matching antigen is unknown.

Whole-study findings and limits: Roughly linear age-related decline in beta diversity appeared, significant by age 40. Observed TCR beta diversity showed a strong correlation with the percentage of naive T cells as measured by flow cytometry. Reliance upon unsorted PBMCs precluded definitive naive versus antigen-experienced comparison. The long-lived group displayed more naive CD4+ cells, plus higher diversity, than the aged donors did.

The CDR3 has 19 residues. CDR1 is SGHDN and CDR2 is FVKESK in the germline V gene. V lost 0 bases, J lost 0 bases, and 10 bases stayed unmatched. Combining a sample-barcoded 5' primer with a J-beta primer mix, a second PCR ran for about 6 to 11 cycles. TCRdb reanalysed the 5' RACE reads using MiXCR and keeps one entry per CDR3 protein. The sample contains about 730,000 distinct CDR3 sequences, approximately 39% of which appear only once. The chain employs TRBV14 and TRBJ2-2, with 7 bases matching TRBD1. The receptor comes from a woman aged 55-70 years in good health. The source material was blood. The CDR3: CASSQDLPGQGANTGELFF. CDR3 coding DNA: TGTGCCAGCAGCCAAGATCTACCCGGGCAGGGGGCGAACACCGGGGAGCTGTTTTTT. The entire variable domain, with the rest obtained from reference TRBV14 and TRBJ2-2, is as follows: EAGVTQFPSHSVIEKGQTVTLRCDPISGHDNLYWYRRVMGKEIKFLLHFVKESKQDESGMPNNRFLAERTGGTYSTLKVQPAELEDSGVYFCASSQDLPGQGANTGELFFGEGSRLTVL.